This T cell receptor (beta chain) was sequenced for a study of blood T cells in healthy people across ages. Then a second PCR, running roughly 6 to 12 cycles, was carried out with a sample-barcoded 5' primer and a J-beta primer mix. From the 5' RACE reads, TCRdb called clonotypes with MiXCR, one entry per CDR3 protein. The sample includes some 800,000 distinct CDR3 sequences, 25% of them seen just once. With 3 bases clipped from V and 6 bases from J, the junction kept 2 bases outside the gene matches. From germline, CDR1 is SQVTM and CDR2 ANQGSEA. This CDR3 region has 13 residues. The authors drew around 11 milliliters of peripheral blood from each donor. In this sample, this clonotype turned up a few times. The sample also formed part of further work on T cells of mothers and their children. That report notes: Compared with unrelated pairs, related mother-child pairs had slightly higher, non-significant overlap.

The receptor was isolated from a boy aged 5-17 years in good health. Specimen: blood. The genes are TRBV29-1 and TRBJ2-7; 13 bases agree with TRBD2. CDR3 residues: CSVEGLAGTEQYF. CDR3 DNA sequence: TGCAGCGTTGAGGGACTAGCGGGAACCGAGCAGTACTTC.